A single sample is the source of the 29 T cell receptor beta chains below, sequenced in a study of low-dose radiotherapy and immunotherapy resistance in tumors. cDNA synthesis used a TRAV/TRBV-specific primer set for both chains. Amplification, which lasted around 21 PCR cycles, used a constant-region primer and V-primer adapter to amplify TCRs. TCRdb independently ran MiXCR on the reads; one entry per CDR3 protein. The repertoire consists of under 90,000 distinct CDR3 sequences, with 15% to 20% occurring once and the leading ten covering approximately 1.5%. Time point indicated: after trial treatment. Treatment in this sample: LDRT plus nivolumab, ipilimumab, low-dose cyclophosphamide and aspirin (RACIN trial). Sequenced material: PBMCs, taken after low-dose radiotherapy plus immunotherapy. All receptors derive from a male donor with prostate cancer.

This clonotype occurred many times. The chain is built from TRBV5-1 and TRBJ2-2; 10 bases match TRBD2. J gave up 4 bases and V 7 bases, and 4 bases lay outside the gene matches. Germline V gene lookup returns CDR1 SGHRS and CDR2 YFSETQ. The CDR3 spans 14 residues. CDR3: CASAGTSATGELFF. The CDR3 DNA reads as TGCGCCAGCGCCGGGACTAGCGCCACCGGGGAGCTGTTTTTT.

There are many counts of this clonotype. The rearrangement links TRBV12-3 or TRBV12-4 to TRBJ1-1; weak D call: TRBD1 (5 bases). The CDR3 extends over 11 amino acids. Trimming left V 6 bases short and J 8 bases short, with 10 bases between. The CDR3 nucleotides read TGTGCCAGCAGGCCCGGGGGGGAAGCTTTCTTT. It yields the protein CASRPGGEAFF.

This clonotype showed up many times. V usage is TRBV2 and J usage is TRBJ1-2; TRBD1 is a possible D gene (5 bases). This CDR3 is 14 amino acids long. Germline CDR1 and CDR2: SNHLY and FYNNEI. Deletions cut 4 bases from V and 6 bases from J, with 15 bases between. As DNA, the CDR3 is TGTGCCAGCAGTGTGGCAGTTGGGGGACATGGCTACACCTTC. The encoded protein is CASSVAVGGHGYTF.

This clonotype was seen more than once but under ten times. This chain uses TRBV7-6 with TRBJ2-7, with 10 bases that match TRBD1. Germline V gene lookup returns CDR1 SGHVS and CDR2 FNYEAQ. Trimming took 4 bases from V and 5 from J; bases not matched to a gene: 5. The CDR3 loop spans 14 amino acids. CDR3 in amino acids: CASSSPGQGNEQYF. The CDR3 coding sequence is TGTGCCAGCAGCTCGCCGGGACAGGGGAACGAGCAGTACTTC.

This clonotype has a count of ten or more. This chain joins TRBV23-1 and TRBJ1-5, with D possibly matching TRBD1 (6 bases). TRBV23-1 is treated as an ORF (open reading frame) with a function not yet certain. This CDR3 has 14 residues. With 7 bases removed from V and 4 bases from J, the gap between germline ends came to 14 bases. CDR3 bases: TGCGCCAGCATCACAGGGACATCAAATCAGCCCCAGCATTTT. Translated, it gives CASITGTSNQPQHF.

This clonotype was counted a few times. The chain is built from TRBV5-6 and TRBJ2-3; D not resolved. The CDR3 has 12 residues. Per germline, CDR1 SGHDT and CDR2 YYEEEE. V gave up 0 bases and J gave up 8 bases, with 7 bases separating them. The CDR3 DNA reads TGTGCCAGCAGCTTGGCCGACGGTACGCAGTATTTT. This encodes CASSLADGTQYF.

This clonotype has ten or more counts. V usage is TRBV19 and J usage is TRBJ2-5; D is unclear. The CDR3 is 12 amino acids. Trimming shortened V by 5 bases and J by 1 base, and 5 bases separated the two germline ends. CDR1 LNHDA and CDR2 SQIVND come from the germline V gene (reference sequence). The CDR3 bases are TGTGCCAGTAGTGCAATCCAAGAGACCCAGTACTTC. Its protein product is CASSAIQETQYF.

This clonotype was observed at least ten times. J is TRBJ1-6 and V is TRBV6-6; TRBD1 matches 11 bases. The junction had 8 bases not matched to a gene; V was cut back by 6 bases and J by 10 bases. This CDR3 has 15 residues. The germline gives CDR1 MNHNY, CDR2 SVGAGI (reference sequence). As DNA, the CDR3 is TGTGCCAGCAGCCAATTGGGACAGGGGGACTCACCCCTCCACTTT. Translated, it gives CASSQLGQGDSPLHF.

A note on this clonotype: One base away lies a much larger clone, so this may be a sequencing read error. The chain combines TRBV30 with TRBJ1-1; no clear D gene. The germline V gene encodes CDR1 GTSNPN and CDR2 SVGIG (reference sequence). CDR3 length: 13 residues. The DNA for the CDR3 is TGTGCCTGGAACCCGGGCATGAACACTAAAGCTTTCTTT. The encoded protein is CAWNPGMNTKAFF.

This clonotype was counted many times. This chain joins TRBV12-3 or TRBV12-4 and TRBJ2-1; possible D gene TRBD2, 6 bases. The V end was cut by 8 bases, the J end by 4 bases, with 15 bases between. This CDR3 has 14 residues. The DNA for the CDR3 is TGTGCCAGCTCGATAACGAGCGGGTACAATGAGCAGTTCTTC. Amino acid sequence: CASSITSGYNEQFF.

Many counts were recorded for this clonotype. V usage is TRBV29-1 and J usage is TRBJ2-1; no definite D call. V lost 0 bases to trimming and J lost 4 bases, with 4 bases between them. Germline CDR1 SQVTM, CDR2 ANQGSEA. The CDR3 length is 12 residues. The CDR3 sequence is CSVEEGYNEQFF. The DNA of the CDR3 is TGCAGCGTTGAAGAAGGATACAATGAGCAGTTCTTC.

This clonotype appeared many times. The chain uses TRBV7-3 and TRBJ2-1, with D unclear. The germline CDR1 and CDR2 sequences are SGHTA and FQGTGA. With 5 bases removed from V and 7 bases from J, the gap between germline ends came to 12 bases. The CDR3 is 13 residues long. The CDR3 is CASSLDQQNEQFF. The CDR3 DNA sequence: TGTGCCAGCAGCCTCGACCAGCAGAATGAGCAGTTCTTC.

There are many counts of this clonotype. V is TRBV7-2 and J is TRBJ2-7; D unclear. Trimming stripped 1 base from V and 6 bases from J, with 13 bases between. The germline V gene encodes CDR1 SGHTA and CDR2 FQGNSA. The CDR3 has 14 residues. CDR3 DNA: TGTGCCAGCAGCTTAGGCGGACCCTCAGGCGAGCAGTACTTC. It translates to CASSLGGPSGEQYF.

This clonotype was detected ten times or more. The CDR3 loop reads CASSLTDGSYEQYF. The CDR3 DNA is TGTGCCAGCAGCTTAACGGACGGCTCCTACGAGCAGTACTTC. The chain employs TRBV11-1 and TRBJ2-7, with D unclear. Germline-derived CDR1 and CDR2 are SGHAT and FQDESV (reference sequence). The V and J ends lost 2 bases and 0 bases respectively, with 8 bases between them. This CDR3 region has 14 residues. The full variable domain, in which reference TRBV11-1 and TRBJ2-7 provide the parts outside the CDR3, is EAEVAQSPRYKITEKSQAVAFWCDPISGHATLYWYRQILGQGPELLVQFQDESVVDDSQLPKDRFSAERLKGVDSTLKIQPAELGDSAMYLCASSLTDGSYEQYFGPGTRLTVT.

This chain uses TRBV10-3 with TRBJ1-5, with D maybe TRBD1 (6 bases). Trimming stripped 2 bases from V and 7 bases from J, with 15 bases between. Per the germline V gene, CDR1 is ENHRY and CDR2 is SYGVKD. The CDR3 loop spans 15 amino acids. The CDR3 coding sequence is TGTGCCATCAGTGAGGACCGGGGGCGCGGCCAGCCCCAGCATTTT. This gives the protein CAISEDRGRGQPQHF.

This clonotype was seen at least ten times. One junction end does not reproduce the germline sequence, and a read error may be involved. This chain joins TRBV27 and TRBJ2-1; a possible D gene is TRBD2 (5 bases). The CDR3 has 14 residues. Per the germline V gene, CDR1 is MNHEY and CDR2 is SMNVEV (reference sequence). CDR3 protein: CASSFRPERDGELF. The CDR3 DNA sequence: TGTGCCAGCAGTTTCCGCCCAGAGAGGGATGGCGAGCTCTTC.

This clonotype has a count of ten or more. The CDR3 DNA reads TGTGCCTGCGGACGGGCCACCGGGGAGCTGTTTTTT. It specifies CACGRATGELFF. The rearrangement links TRBV30 to TRBJ2-2, with D unresolved. This CDR3 region has 12 residues. V gave up 6 bases and J gave up 4 bases, with 9 bases separating them. The germline V gene has CDR1 GTSNPN and CDR2 SVGIG (reference sequence). Drawing the rest from reference TRBV30 and TRBJ2-2, the complete variable domain is SQTIHQWPATLVQPVGSPLSLECTVEGTSNPNLYWYRQAAGRGLQLLFYSVGIGQISSEVPQNLSASRPQDRQFILSSKKLLLSDSGFYLCACGRATGELFFGEGSRLTVL.

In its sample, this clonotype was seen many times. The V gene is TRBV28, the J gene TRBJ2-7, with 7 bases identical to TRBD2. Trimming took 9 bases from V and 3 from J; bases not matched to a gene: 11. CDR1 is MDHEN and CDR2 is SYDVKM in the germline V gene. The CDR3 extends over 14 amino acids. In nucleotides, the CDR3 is TGTGCCAGTATTAATGGGAGGGAAGTCTACGAGCAGTACTTC. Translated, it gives CASINGREVYEQYF.

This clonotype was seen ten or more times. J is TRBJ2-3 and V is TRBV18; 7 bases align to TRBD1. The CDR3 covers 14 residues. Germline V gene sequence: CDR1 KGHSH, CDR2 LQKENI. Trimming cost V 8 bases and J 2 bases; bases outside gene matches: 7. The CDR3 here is CASTGDRTTDTQYF. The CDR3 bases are TGTGCCAGCACCGGGGACAGAACCACAGATACGCAGTATTTT.

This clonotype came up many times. The CDR3, as DNA: TGTGCCAGCTCACCAATCGCAGGGGCCGAGAACACTGAAGCTTTCTTT. Amino acids: CASSPIAGAENTEAFF. This chain uses TRBV18 with TRBJ1-1; weak D call: TRBD1 (6 bases). The V gene lost 2 bases and the J gene lost 1 base, with 14 bases spanning the gap. CDR3 length: 16 amino acids. Germline CDR1 reads KGHSH; CDR2 reads LQKENI. Supplemented by reference TRBV18 and TRBJ1-1, the full variable domain reads NAGVMQNPRHLVRRRGQEARLRCSPMKGHSHVYWYRQLPEEGLKFMVYLQKENIIDESGMPKERFSAEFPKEGPSILRIQQVVRGDSAAYFCASSPIAGAENTEAFFGQGTRLTVV.

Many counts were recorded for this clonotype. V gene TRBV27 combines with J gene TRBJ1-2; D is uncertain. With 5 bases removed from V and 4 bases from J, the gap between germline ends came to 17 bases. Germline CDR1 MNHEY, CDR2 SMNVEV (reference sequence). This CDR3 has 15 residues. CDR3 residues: CASSPLDRDTYGYTF. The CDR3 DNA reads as TGTGCCAGCAGTCCCTTGGACCGAGATACCTATGGCTACACCTTC.

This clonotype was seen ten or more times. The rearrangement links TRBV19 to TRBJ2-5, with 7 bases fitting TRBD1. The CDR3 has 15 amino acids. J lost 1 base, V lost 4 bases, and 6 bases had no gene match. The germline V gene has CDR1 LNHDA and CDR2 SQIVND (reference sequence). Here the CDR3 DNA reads TGTGCCAGTAGTAGTACCGGGACAGTCCAAGAGACCCAGTACTTC. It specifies CASSSTGTVQETQYF.

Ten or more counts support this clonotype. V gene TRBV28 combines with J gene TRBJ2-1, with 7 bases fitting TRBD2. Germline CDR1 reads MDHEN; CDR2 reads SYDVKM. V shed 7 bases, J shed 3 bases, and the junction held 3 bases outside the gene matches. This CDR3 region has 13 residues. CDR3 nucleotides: TGTGCCAGCAAGGGCGGGAGCTACAATGAGCAGTTCTTC. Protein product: CASKGGSYNEQFF.

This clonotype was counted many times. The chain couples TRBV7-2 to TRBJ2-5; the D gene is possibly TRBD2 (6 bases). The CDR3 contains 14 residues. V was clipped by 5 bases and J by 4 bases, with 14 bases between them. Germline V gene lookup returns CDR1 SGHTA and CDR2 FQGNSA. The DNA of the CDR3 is TGTGCCAGCAGCCGGTTTGGAGGGTTAGAGACCCAGTACTTC. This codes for CASSRFGGLETQYF.

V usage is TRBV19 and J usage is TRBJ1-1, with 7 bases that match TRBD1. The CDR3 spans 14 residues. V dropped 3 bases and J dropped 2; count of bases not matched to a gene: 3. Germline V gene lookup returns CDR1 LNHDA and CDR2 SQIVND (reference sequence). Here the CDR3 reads CASSIRGQNTEAFF. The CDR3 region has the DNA TGTGCCAGTAGTATTAGGGGGCAAAACACTGAAGCTTTCTTT.

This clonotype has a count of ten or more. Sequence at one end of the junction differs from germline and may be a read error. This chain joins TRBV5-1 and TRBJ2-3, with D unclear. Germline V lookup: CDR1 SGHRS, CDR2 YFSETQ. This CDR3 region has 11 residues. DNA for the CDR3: TGTGCCAGCAGCGATGTGGATACGCAGTATTTT. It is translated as CASSDVDTQYF.

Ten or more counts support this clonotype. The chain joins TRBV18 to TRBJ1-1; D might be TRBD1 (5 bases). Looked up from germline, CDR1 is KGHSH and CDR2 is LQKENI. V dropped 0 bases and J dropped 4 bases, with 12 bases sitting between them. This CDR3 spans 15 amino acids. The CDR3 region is CASSPPGGGLTEAFF. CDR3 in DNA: TGTGCCAGCTCACCACCGGGGGGAGGACTCACTGAAGCTTTCTTT.

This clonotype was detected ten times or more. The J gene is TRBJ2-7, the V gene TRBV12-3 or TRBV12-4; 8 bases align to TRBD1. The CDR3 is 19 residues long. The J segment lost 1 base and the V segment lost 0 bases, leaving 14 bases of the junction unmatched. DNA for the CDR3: TGTGCCAGCAGTTTAGCGATGGACAGGGAAACTTACAAATCCTACGAGCAGTACTTC. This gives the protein CASSLAMDRETYKSYEQYF.

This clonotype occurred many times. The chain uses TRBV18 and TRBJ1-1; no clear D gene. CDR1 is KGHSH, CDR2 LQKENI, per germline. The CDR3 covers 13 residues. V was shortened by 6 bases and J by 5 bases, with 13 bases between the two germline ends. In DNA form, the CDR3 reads TGTGCCAGCTCGTCAGTGGGGAAGACTGAAGCTTTCTTT. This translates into CASSSVGKTEAFF.